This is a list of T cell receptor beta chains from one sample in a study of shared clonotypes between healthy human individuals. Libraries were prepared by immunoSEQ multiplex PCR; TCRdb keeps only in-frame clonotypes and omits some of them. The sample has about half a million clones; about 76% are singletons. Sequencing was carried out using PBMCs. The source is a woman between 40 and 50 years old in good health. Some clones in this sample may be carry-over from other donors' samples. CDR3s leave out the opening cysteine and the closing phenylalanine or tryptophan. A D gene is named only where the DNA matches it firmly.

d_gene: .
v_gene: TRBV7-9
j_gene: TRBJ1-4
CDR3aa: ASSLGGRGFEKLF

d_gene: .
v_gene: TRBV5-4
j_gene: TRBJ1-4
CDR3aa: ASSLAPGMNEKLF

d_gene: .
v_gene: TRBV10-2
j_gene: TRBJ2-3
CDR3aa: ASGGGVLSWGKGTQY

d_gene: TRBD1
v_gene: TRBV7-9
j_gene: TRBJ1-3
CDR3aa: ASTRQGIGNTIY

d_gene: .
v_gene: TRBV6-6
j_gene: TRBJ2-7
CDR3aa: ASSYSRELEQY

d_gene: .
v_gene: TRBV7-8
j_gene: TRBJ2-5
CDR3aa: ASSSRTNEQETQY

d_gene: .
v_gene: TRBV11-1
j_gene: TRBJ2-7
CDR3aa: ASSFGNYYEQY

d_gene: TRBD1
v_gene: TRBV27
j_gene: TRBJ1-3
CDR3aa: ASSFGGLTGGWLNTIY

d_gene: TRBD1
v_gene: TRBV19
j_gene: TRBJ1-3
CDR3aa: ASRATGLSSGNTIY

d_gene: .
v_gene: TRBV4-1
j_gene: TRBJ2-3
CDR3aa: ASSQGEWGGTDTQY

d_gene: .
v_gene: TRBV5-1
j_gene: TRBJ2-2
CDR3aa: ASSLNSISNTGELF

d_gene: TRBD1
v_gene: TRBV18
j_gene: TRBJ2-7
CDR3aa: ASSTRTGRSGEQY

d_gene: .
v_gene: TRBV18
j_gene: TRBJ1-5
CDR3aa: ASSHAGPQPQH

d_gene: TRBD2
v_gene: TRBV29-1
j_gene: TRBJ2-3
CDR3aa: SVGIGTSGSDTQY

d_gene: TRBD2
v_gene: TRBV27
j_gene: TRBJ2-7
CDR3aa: ASSSGTSGSYEQY

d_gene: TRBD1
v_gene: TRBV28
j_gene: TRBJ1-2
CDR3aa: ASSSRQGARLGGYT

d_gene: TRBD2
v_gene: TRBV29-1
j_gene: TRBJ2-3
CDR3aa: SVRTSDRTDTQY

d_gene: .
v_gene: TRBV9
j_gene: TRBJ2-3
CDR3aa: ASSVAHLGGDTQY

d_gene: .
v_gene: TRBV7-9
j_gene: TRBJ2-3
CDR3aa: ASSGVTDTQY

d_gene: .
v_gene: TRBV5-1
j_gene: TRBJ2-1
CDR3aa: ASSNLNEQF

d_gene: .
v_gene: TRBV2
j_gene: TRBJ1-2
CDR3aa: ASSEEGTNYGYT

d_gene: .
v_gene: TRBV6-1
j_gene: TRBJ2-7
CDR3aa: ASSYGPVEQY

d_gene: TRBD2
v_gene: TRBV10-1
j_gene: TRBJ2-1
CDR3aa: ASSRTSGRATWNEQF

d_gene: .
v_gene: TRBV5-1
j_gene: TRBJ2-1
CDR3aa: ASSLQGPENNEQF

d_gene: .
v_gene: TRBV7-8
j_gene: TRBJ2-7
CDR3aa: ASSLEVGLHVPYEQY

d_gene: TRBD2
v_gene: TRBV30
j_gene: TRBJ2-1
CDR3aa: AWSGSGGGTF

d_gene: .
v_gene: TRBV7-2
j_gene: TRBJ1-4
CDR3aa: ASSPDPGEKLF

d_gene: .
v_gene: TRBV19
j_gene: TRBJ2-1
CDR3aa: ASSKSREIYNEQF

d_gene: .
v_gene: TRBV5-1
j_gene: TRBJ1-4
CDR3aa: ASSLASGLATNEKLF

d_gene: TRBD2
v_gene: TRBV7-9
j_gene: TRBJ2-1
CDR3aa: ASSQAIAGRGEQF

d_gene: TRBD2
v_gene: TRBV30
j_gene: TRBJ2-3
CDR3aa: AWLRTSGTTDTQY

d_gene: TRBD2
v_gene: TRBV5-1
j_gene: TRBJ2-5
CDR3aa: ASSLEPAGGGQY

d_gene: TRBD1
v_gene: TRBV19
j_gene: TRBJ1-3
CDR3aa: ASSPTLDRRGNTIY

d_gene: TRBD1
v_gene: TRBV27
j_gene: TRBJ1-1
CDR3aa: ASTRQGPNTEAF

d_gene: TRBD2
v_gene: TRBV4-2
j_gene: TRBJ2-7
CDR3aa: ASSQDPTHSGRAYEQY

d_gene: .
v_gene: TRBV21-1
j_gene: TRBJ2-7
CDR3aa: ASSNGTPFLVTYEQY

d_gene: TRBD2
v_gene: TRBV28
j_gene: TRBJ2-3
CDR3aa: ASSSGLAITDTQY

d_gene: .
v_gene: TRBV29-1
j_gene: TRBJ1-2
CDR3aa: SVVKGGMDGYT

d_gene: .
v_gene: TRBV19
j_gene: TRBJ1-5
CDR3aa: ASSTDIPQPQH

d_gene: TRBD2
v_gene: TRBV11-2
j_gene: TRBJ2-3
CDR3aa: ASSLGGGRDTQY

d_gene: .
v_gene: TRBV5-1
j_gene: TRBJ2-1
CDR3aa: ASRERANNEQF

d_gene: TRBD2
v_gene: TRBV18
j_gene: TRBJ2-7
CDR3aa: ASSPGLGTYEQY

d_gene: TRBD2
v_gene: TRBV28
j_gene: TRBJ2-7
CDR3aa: ASSLQAGDLYEQY

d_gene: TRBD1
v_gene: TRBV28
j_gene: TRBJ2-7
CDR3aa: ASSSRGRTGVYEQY

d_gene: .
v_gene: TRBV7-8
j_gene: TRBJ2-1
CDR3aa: ASSGATVYNEQF

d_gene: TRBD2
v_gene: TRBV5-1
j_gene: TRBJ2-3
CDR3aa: ASSTGTSGRTDTQY

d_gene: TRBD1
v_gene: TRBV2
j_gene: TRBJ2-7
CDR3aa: ASKNRGYEQY

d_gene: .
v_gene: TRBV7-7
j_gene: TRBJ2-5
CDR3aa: ASSLREKETQY

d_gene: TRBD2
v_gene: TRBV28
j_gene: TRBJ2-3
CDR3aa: ASSLTSGRTTDTQY

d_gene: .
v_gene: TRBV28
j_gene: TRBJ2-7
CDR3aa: ASLRAGGSYEQY

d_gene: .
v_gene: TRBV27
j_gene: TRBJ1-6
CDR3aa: ASSSYPTQFVPLH

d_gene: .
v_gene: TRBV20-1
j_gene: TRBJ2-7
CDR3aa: SARRGQLEY

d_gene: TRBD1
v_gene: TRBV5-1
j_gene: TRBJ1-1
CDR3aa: ASSLAGGGGTEAF

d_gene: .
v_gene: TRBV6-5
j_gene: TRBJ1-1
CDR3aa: ASSYGPNTEAF

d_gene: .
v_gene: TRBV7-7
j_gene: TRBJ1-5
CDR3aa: ASSVTQVIGDQPQH

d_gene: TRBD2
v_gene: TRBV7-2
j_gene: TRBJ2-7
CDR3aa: ASSIELAGSGRDEQY

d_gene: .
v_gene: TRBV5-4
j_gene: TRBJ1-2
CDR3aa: ASSLGGAYGYT

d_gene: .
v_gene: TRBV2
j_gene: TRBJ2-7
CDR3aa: ASSEARPYGQPYEQY

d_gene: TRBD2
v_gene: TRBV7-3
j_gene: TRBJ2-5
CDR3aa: ASSLSGTSGQETQY